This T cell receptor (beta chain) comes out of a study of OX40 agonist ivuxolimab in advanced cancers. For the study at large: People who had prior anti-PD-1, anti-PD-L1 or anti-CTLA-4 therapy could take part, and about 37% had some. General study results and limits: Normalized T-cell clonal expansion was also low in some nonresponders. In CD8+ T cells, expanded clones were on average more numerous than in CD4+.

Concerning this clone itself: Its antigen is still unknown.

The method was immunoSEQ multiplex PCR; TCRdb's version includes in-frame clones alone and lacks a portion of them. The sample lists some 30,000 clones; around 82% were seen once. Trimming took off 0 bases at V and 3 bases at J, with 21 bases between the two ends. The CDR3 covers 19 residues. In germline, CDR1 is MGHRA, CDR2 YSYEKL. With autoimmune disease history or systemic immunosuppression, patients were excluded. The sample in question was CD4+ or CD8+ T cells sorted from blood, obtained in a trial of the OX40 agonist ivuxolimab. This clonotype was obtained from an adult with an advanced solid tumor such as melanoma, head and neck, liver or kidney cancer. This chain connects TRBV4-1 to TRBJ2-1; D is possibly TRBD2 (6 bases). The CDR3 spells CASSQDSELRLVGYNEQFF. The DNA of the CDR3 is TGCGCCAGCAGCCAAGATTCCGAACTGCGACTAGTGGGCTACAATGAGCAGTTCTTC.